One sample yielded the 16 T cell receptor beta chains listed below, sequenced in a study of T cell responses to AZD1222 COVID-19 vaccine. Repertoires were generated with immunoSEQ multiplex PCR, while TCRdb's copy carries only in-frame clones and drops some. The sample contains about 210,000 clones, about 94% of which appear only once. Source: peripheral blood, taken 28 days after the second dose of the MenACWY control vaccine. The receptors derive from an adult who received the MenACWY meningococcal vaccine as a control.

This clone has only one observation. V and J are TRBV9 and TRBJ2-3; 10 positions match TRBD2. Germline lookup yields CDR1 SGDLS and CDR2 YYNGEE. The CDR3 is 16 residues long. The J segment lost 3 bases and the V segment lost 0 bases, leaving 4 bases of the junction unmatched. The CDR3 nucleotides are TGTGCCAGCAGCGTAGAGCGGGGGGGTGTAACAGATACGCAGTATTTT. Its translation: CASSVERGGVTDTQYF. Full variable domain (rest looked up from reference TRBV9 and TRBJ2-3): DSGVTQTPKHLITATGQRVTLRCSPRSGDLSVYWYQQSLDQGLQFLIQYYNGEERAKGNILERFSAQQFPDLHSELNLSSLELGDSALYFCASSVERGGVTDTQYFGPGTRLTVL.

The rearrangement joins TRBV19 to TRBJ2-7; the D is unclear. The germline V gene has CDR1 LNHDA and CDR2 SQIVND (reference sequence). There are 13 residues in the CDR3. The V end lost 8 bases, the J end lost 5 bases, and 16 bases lay between the germline ends. The CDR3 sequence is CASASRRADEQYF. The CDR3 bases are TGTGCCAGTGCCTCTCGACGTGCTGACGAGCAGTACTTC. Full variable domain (rest looked up from reference TRBV19 and TRBJ2-7): DGGITQSPKYLFRKEGQNVTLSCEQNLNHDAMYWYRQDPGQGLRLIYYSQIVNDFQKGDIAEGYSVSREKKESFPLTVTSAQKNPTAFYLCASASRRADEQYFGPGTRLTVT.

This clone was detected once. The chain recombines TRBV5-6 with TRBJ2-1; 9 bases match TRBD2. CDR1 and CDR2 (germline): SGHDT, YYEEEE. J lost 4 bases, V lost 5 bases, and 4 bases had no gene match. The CDR3 is made up of 14 amino acids. This CDR3 reads CASSLAGFYNEQFF. The CDR3, as DNA: TGTGCCAGCAGTCTAGCGGGGTTTTACAATGAGCAGTTCTTC.

The chain combines TRBV24-1 with TRBJ2-3; D is possibly TRBD1 (5 bases). This CDR3 comprises 16 residues. Germline V gene lookup returns CDR1 KGHDR and CDR2 SFDVKD. The V and J ends lost 0 bases and 4 bases respectively, with 13 bases between them. The DNA of the CDR3 is TGTGCCACCAGTGATTTGGGGCAGGGTGGGGCAGATACGCAGTATTTT. Translated: CATSDLGQGGADTQYF.

V gene TRBV6-5 combines with J gene TRBJ1-6, with TRBD1 matching over 9 bases. The V gene end was trimmed by 6 bases and the J gene end by 9 bases; junction bases not matched to a gene: 3. CDR3 length equals 13 residues. Germline V gene sequence: CDR1 MNHEY, CDR2 SVGAGI. DNA of the CDR3: TGTGCCAGCAGGGGACAGGGAGGTTCACCCCTCCACTTT. This gives the protein CASRGQGGSPLHF.

The CDR3 loop is CASSLTDRATDTQYF. CDR3 bases: TGTGCCAGCAGCCTTACAGACAGGGCCACAGATACGCAGTATTTT. This chain joins TRBV3-1 (or the pseudogene TRBV3-2) and TRBJ2-3, with 7 bases identical to TRBD1. The CDR3 consists of 15 residues. V dropped 4 bases and J dropped 2; count of bases not matched to a gene: 6. Per germline, CDR1 LGHDT and CDR2 YNNKEL (reference sequence).

This chain uses TRBV6-5 with TRBJ1-3; tentative D call: TRBD1 (5 bases). The CDR3 consists of 14 residues. In germline, CDR1 is MNHEY, CDR2 SVGAGI. The V and J ends lost 2 bases and 0 bases respectively, with 5 bases between them. The CDR3 is CASSYGGSGNTIYF. CDR3 DNA: TGTGCCAGCAGTTACGGGGGCTCTGGAAACACCATATATTTT.

This clone appeared once. The rearrangement uses TRBV6-5 and TRBJ1-1, with no clear D. V lost 7 bases, J lost 7 bases, and 13 bases lay in between. CDR1 MNHEY and CDR2 SVGAGI come from the germline V gene. The CDR3 runs to 12 residues. The CDR3 is CASNKTPFEAFF. CDR3 bases: TGTGCCAGCAACAAGACACCTTTTGAAGCTTTCTTT.

As to this clone: The same CDR3 arises from other DNA sequences in this sample as well. The chain employs TRBV9 and TRBJ2-5; 7 nucleotides match TRBD2. Germline loops: CDR1 SGDLS, CDR2 YYNGEE. The CDR3 sequence is 15 residues long. With 0 bases clipped from V and 2 bases from J, the junction kept 4 bases outside the gene matches. CDR3 protein: CASSVEASGQETQYF. The CDR3 DNA follows: TGTGCCAGCAGCGTAGAAGCTAGCGGACAAGAGACCCAGTACTTC.

The chain recombines TRBV4-1 with TRBJ1-3; a weak D match, TRBD1 (5 bases). V lost 5 bases and J 9 bases, leaving 20 bases between the germline ends. The CDR3 runs to 15 residues. Germline V CDR1 and CDR2: MGHRA, YSYEKL. The CDR3 DNA reads TGCGCCAGCAGCAAAGGCCAGGGTAGACAAGGCACCATATATTTT. Translated: CASSKGQGRQGTIYF.

The chain is built from TRBV7-2 and TRBJ2-3, with 7 bases identical to TRBD2. The CDR3 is 15 amino acids. V lost 4 bases and J lost 4; bases outside the gene matches: 8. Germline V gives CDR1 SGHTA, CDR2 FQGNSA. The CDR3 region is CASSSYERGPDTQYF. CDR3 in DNA: TGTGCCAGCAGCTCGTACGAGCGGGGCCCAGATACGCAGTATTTT.

The count of this clone is one. V usage is TRBV10-3 and J usage is TRBJ2-1; the D is unclear. Germline loops: CDR1 ENHRY, CDR2 SYGVKD. The CDR3 runs to 12 residues. Trimming removed 0 bases at V and 6 bases at J, with 3 bases between. The CDR3, as DNA: TGTGCCATCAGTGAGTCCATCAATGAGCAGTTCTTC. It encodes CAISESINEQFF.

The chain links TRBV18 to TRBJ2-7, with D possibly called TRBD1 or TRBD2 (5 bases each). V was trimmed by 1 base and J by 1 base, leaving 11 bases between them. CDR3 length equals 15 residues. Germline-derived CDR1 and CDR2 are KGHSH and LQKENI. DNA of the CDR3: TGTGCCAGCTCACCACGTTCAGGGACGTCCTACGAGCAGTACTTC. Translation: CASSPRSGTSYEQYF.

This clone was picked up one time. V usage is TRBV15 and J usage is TRBJ1-1; the match to TRBD1 covers 10 bases. V lost 3 bases and J lost 5; bases outside the gene matches: 9. The CDR3 runs 16 residues. From germline, CDR1 is LNHNV and CDR2 YYDKDF (reference sequence). The CDR3 DNA reads TGTGCCACCAGCAGGGGACAGGGGTTAAGGGATACTGAAGCTTTCTTT. Its protein is CATSRGQGLRDTEAFF.

The J gene is TRBJ1-1, the V gene TRBV27, with unresolved D. The germline V and J ends were trimmed by 3 bases and 3 bases, with 8 bases remaining between them. Germline V CDR1 and CDR2: MNHEY, SMNVEV (reference sequence). This CDR3 has 13 residues. CDR3 in amino acids: CASSLGIYTEAFF. The DNA of the CDR3 is TGTGCCAGCAGTTTGGGCATCTACACTGAAGCTTTCTTT.

The chain has TRBV5-4 and TRBJ2-2; D is undetermined. CDR1 and CDR2 (germline): SGHNT, YYREEE (reference sequence). CDR3 length: 13 residues. The V end lost 3 bases, the J end lost 1 base, and 4 bases lay between the germline ends. CDR3 DNA sequence: TGTGCCAGCAGCTCCAAGAACACCGGGGAGCTGTTTTTT. Its protein product is CASSSKNTGELFF.